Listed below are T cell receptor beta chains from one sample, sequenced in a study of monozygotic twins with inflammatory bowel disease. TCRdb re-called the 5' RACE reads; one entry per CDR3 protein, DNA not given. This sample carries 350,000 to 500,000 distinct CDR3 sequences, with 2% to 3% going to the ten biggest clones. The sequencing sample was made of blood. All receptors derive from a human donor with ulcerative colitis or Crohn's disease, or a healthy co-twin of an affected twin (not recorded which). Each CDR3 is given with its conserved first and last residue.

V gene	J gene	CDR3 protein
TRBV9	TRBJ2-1	CASSTIAAPYNEQFF
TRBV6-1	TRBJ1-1	CASRNGLGSNTEAFF
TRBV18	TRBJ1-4	CASSPEGNEKLFF
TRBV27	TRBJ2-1	CASSLSNPGNEQFF
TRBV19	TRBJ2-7	CAAGPPHDEQYF
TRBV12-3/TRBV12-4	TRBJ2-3	CASSFAGPQYF
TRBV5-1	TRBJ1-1	CASSSPEGTEAFF
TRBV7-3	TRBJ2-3	CASSSYTTDTQYF
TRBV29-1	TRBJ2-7	CSVGGAYEQYF
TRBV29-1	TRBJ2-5	CSVELGGETQYF
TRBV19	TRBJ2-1	CASSDPGVNNEQFF
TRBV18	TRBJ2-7	CASSPGATSNYEQYF
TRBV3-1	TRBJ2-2	CASSQTVGELFF
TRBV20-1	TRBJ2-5	CSAPVVLQETQYF
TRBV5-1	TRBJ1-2	CASSLDGPNYGYTF
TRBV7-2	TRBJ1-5	CASASQGVLSNQPQHF
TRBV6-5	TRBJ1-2	CASSYPRDRADGYTF
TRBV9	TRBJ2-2	CASSVDRTSGSPRGELFF
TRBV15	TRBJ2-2	CATSRPTTANTGELFF
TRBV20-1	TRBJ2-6	CSARRRTGGANVLTF
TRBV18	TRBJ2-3	CASSPPSLTWTQYF
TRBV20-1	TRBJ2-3	CSARPPGAYADTQYF
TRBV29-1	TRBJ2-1	CSVEGVGRQSYNEQFF
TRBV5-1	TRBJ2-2	CASSLTQPTGELFF
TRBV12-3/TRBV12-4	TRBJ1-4	CASRRSGTGGEKLFF
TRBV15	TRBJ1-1	CATSRPPDRENTEAFF
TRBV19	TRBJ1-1	CASSIIMNTEAFF
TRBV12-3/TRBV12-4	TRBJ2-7	CASSLEGTDYEQYF